These 7 T cell receptor beta chains were sequenced from one sample in a study of human T cells and chemical hapten exposure. One entry per CDR3 protein results from TCRdb running MiXCR on the RACE reads. In the table there are some 250,000 distinct CDR3 sequences, just under 8% of which are singletons. The time point here: pre-sensitization, week 0. Treatment indicated: therapeutic diphenylcyclopropenone sensitization with weekly scalp DPC. This sample comprised whole blood, obtained in connection with sensitization to the hapten diphenylcyclopropenone (DPC). The receptors were sampled from a man aged 18 to 30 with alopecia areata. Some clones in this sample may be carry-over from other donors' samples.

J is TRBJ2-3 and V is TRBV4-3, with a weak D call TRBD2 (7 bases). V was trimmed by 0 bases and J by 3 bases, leaving 16 bases between them. Germline-derived CDR1 and CDR2 are LGHNA and YSLEER. The CDR3 loop spans 17 amino acids. CDR3 region: CASSQESGGPTTDTQYF. The CDR3 region has the DNA TGCGCCAGCAGCCAAGAATCGGGGGGCCCTACGACAGATACGCAGTATTTT.

This clonotype was picked up a small number of times. The chain is built from TRBV6-5 and TRBJ2-3; D is undetermined. CDR3 length: 16 residues. The V gene's germline CDR1 is MNHEY and CDR2 SVGAGI. Trimming shortened V by 0 bases and J by 0 bases, and 10 bases separated the two germline ends. The CDR3 loop is CASSYSIPGSTDTQYF. CDR3 in DNA: TGTGCCAGCAGTTACTCGATCCCAGGAAGCACAGATACGCAGTATTTT.

This chain uses TRBV27 with TRBJ1-5; tentatively, D is TRBD1 (6 bases). This CDR3 has 16 residues. The V end lost 9 bases, the J end lost 0 bases, and 18 bases lay between the germline ends. Germline CDR1 MNHEY, CDR2 SMNVEV (reference sequence). The CDR3 DNA reads as TGTGCCAGAGCTCCCAACCAGGGGATTAGCAATCAGCCCCAGCATTTT. As protein: CARAPNQGISNQPQHF.

The chain is built from TRBV7-8 and TRBJ2-1; D is perhaps TRBD1 or TRBD2 (5 bases each). The CDR3 is made up of 13 amino acids. V was cut by 3 bases and J by 15 bases, with 18 bases left in between. Germline values: CDR1 SGHVS, CDR2 FQNEAQ. The CDR3, as DNA: TGTGCCAGCAGCTTCCTTAGTGACGGGACCTCGTTCTTC. Amino acid sequence: CASSFLSDGTSFF.

This clonotype showed up just a few times. The chain has TRBV6-2 or TRBV6-3 and TRBJ2-1; 9 bases fit TRBD2. Unmatched junction bases numbered 7, after V lost 6 bases and J lost 7 bases. In germline, CDR1 is MNHEY, CDR2 SVGEGT. The CDR3 sequence is 14 residues long. The CDR3 sequence is CASRRLAGQNEQFF. The CDR3 DNA sequence: TGTGCCAGCAGGAGGCTAGCGGGGCAGAATGAGCAGTTCTTC.

The CDR3 reads CASRRDRGRNSPLHF. The CDR3 DNA reads TGTGCCAGCAGGAGGGACAGGGGGCGTAATTCACCCCTCCACTTT. The chain carries TRBV2 and TRBJ1-6; TRBD1 agrees at 12 bases. In germline, CDR1 is SNHLY, CDR2 FYNNEI. This CDR3 has 15 residues. The ends lost 6 bases at V and 6 bases at J; junction bases unmatched: 3.

The V and J genes are TRBV27 and TRBJ1-1; D not resolved. V shed 0 bases and J shed 0 bases, with 17 bases lying between them. The CDR3 is made up of 18 amino acids. In germline, CDR1 is MNHEY, CDR2 SMNVEV (reference sequence). The CDR3 reads CASSLSFREVAMNTEAFF. The DNA for the CDR3 is TGTGCCAGCAGTTTATCGTTTAGGGAGGTAGCGATGAACACTGAAGCTTTCTTT.